The rows below give T cell receptor beta chains drawn from one sample of a study of T-cell memory formation after mild COVID-19. In TCRdb, the 5' RACE reads were re-called with MiXCR into one record per CDR3 protein. The repertoire holds 200,000 to 250,000 distinct CDR3 sequences, with roughly 15% as singletons. Sequences were obtained from PBMCs or a T cell subset sorted from them (not recorded which). Source of these receptors: an adult woman who had mild COVID-19 (a few samples of this study predate the infection). Cell type and time point are not known. Each CDR3 is given with its conserved first and last residue. The order of the fields is V gene, clone size, D gene, J gene, CDR3 protein, CDR3 DNA. A D gene is named only where the DNA matches it firmly. Where a row states a size, it is once, few, many or the class of an expanded clone; other rows omit it.

>TRBV14|few|-|TRBJ1-3
CASSQRGTGNTIYF
TGTGCCAGCAGCCAAAGGGGTACTGGAAACACCATATATTTT
>TRBV18|-|-|TRBJ2-2
CASSPLLGGELFF
TGTGCCAGCTCACCACTCCTCGGCGGGGAGCTGTTTTTT
>TRBV14|-|-|TRBJ1-2
CASSQEINYGYTF
TGTGCCAGCAGCCAAGAAATCAACTATGGCTACACCTTC
>TRBV4-2|many|TRBD1|TRBJ2-2
CASSRDRGLQTGELFF
TGTGCCAGCAGCCGCGACAGGGGGCTACAAACCGGGGAGCTGTTTTTT
>TRBV30|-|-|TRBJ1-2
CAWAGRDNYGYTF
TGTGCCTGGGCAGGACGGGATAACTATGGCTACACCTTC
>TRBV7-2|few|-|TRBJ1-2
CASSSDSTNYGYTF
TGTGCCAGCAGCTCGGACAGCACCAACTATGGCTACACCTTC
>TRBV5-1|once|-|TRBJ1-2
CASSPLIGLYGYTF
TGCGCCAGCAGCCCCCTTATCGGCCTCTATGGCTACACCTTC
>TRBV20-1|few|-|TRBJ2-7
CSAKIPGISYEQYF
TGCAGTGCCAAAATACCAGGGATCTCCTACGAGCAGTACTTC
>TRBV5-6|-|-|TRBJ1-2
CASSLGFGQLGYGYTF
TGTGCCAGCAGCTTGGGCTTCGGGCAGTTGGGCTATGGCTACACCTTC
>TRBV6-2/TRBV6-3|few|-|TRBJ2-7
CASSSPSEQYF
TGTGCCAGCAGCTCCCCCTCCGAGCAGTACTTC
>TRBV6-6|few|TRBD2|TRBJ2-2
CASSRRTSGRTNAGELFF
TGTGCCAGCAGTAGAAGGACTAGCGGGAGGACAAACGCCGGGGAGCTGTTTTTT
>TRBV5-8|few|-|TRBJ1-2
CASSLRARNYGYTF
TGTGCCAGCAGCTTGCGTGCCAGGAACTATGGCTACACCTTC
>TRBV4-2|few|-|TRBJ2-5
CASSQSGSGETQYF
TGTGCCAGCAGCCAAAGTGGATCGGGAGAGACCCAGTACTTC
>TRBV21-1|few|-|TRBJ2-7
CASSKGGGQGESYEWQYF
TGTGCCAGCAGCAAAGGCGGGGGACAGGGGGAATCCTACGAGTGGCAGTACTTC
>TRBV4-2|few|-|TRBJ2-5
CASSQDSGVLETQYF
TGTGCCAGCAGCCAAGATTCGGGGGTGTTGGAGACCCAGTACTTC
>TRBV15|few|-|TRBJ2-5
CATSRRQTAYQETQYF
TGTGCCACCAGCAGAAGACAGACAGCCTACCAAGAGACCCAGTACTTC
>TRBV6-5|-|TRBD1|TRBJ1-2
CASSYLIGGNYGYTF
TGTGCCAGCAGTTACTTGATAGGGGGCAACTATGGCTACACCTTC
>TRBV30|many|-|TRBJ1-3
CAWSVSAGNTIYF
TGTGCCTGGAGTGTATCCGCTGGAAACACCATATATTTT
>TRBV2|-|-|TRBJ2-3
CASGEGLAQYF
TGTGCCAGCGGCGAGGGGTTGGCGCAGTATTTT
>TRBV12-3/TRBV12-4|many|-|TRBJ2-1
CASEGQRTYNEQFF
TGTGCCAGTGAGGGCCAGCGGACCTACAATGAGCAGTTCTTC
>TRBV5-1|few|-|TRBJ2-5
CASSPPTSPGATQYF
TGCGCCAGCAGTCCACCGACTAGCCCAGGGGCGACCCAGTACTTC
>TRBV7-9|-|-|TRBJ1-1
CASSLNQVVTEAFF
TGTGCCAGCAGCTTAAACCAGGTTGTAACTGAAGCTTTCTTT
>TRBV15|-|TRBD1|TRBJ2-3
CATSRVGTASPDTQYF
TGTGCCACCAGCAGGGTCGGGACAGCGAGCCCAGATACGCAGTATTTT
>TRBV18|-|-|TRBJ1-1
CASSPDEAEAFF
TGTGCCAGCTCACCCGACGAGGCTGAAGCTTTCTTT
>TRBV24-1|-|-|TRBJ2-3
CATSDVGASTDTQYF
TGTGCCACCAGTGACGTAGGGGCTAGCACAGATACGCAGTATTTT
>TRBV5-1|many|TRBD1|TRBJ2-7
CASSSIDRGDYEQYF
TGCGCCAGCAGCTCCATTGACAGGGGTGACTACGAGCAGTACTTC
>TRBV12-3/TRBV12-4|many|TRBD1|TRBJ2-1
CASRPGTGAYNEQFF
TGTGCCAGCAGGCCCGGGACAGGGGCCTACAATGAGCAGTTCTTC
>TRBV6-1|few|-|TRBJ1-5
CASKVTDNQPQHF
TGTGCCAGCAAAGTGACTGATAATCAGCCCCAGCATTTT
>TRBV5-1|few|-|TRBJ1-1
CASSLESGPLMAEAFF
TGCGCCAGCAGCTTGGAGTCGGGCCCCCTCATGGCTGAAGCTTTCTTT
>TRBV4-2|few|TRBD1|TRBJ1-5
CASSQDKGQGNQPQHF
TGTGCCAGCAGCCAAGATAAGGGACAGGGGAATCAGCCCCAGCATTTT
>TRBV12-3/TRBV12-4|few|-|TRBJ1-1
CASRHLGGTEAFF
TGTGCCAGCAGACACCTCGGCGGCACTGAAGCTTTCTTT
>TRBV7-3|-|TRBD2|TRBJ2-2
CASSRGTSGKVGELFF
TGTGCCAGCAGCCGAGGGACTAGCGGGAAGGTCGGGGAGCTGTTTTTT
>TRBV30|few|TRBD1|TRBJ2-3
CAWTYRGSQYF
TGTGCCTGGACCTACAGGGGATCGCAGTATTTT
>TRBV20-1|-|-|TRBJ2-1
CSAKAGEQFF
TGCAGTGCTAAAGCGGGTGAGCAGTTCTTC
>TRBV5-8|-|-|TRBJ1-3
CASSPIQQVSSTIYF
TGTGCCAGCAGCCCTATTCAACAGGTGTCAAGCACCATATATTTT
>TRBV6-5|many|-|TRBJ1-1
CASSYEGAGVTEAFF
TGTGCCAGCAGTTACGAAGGGGCAGGGGTCACTGAAGCTTTCTTT
>TRBV12-3/TRBV12-4|-|TRBD1|TRBJ1-5
CASSLGRGQDNQPQHF
TGTGCCAGCAGTTTGGGTAGGGGACAGGACAATCAGCCCCAGCATTTT
>TRBV7-9|-|-|TRBJ1-2
CASSLLLGGYGYTF
TGTGCCAGCAGCTTACTCCTAGGGGGCTATGGCTACACCTTC
>TRBV11-2|-|-|TRBJ1-1
CASSHSNGNGEAFF
TGTGCCAGCAGCCATTCGAACGGAAACGGTGAAGCTTTCTTT
>TRBV5-1|-|TRBD2|TRBJ2-5
CASNGPGLVGETQYF
TGCGCCAGCAACGGACCGGGACTAGTCGGCGAGACCCAGTACTTC
>TRBV6-5|-|-|TRBJ1-6
CASTFDWAYNSPLHF
TGTGCCAGCACCTTCGATTGGGCCTATAATTCACCCCTCCACTTT
>TRBV6-1|-|-|TRBJ1-1
CASRGEGPAFF
TGTGCCAGTCGCGGGGAGGGTCCAGCTTTCTTT
>TRBV6-1|-|TRBD1|TRBJ1-1
CATRDRGGGNTEAFF
TGTGCCACCAGGGACAGGGGAGGAGGGAACACTGAAGCTTTCTTT
>TRBV2|few|TRBD2|TRBJ2-1
CASSAGLAGVDEQFF
TGTGCCAGCAGTGCAGGACTAGCGGGAGTCGATGAGCAGTTCTTC
>TRBV6-5|-|-|TRBJ1-3
CASNSGATGNTIYF
TGTGCCAGCAATAGCGGGGCCACTGGAAACACCATATATTTT
>TRBV7-9|-|-|TRBJ1-5
CASSFGRDTGRDQPQHF
TGTGCCAGCAGCTTTGGTCGGGACACCGGGCGGGATCAGCCCCAGCATTTT
>TRBV4-2|few|-|TRBJ1-2
CASSQDEGGGYGYTF
TGTGCCAGCAGCCAAGATGAGGGCGGAGGTTATGGCTACACCTTC
>TRBV25-1|few|-|TRBJ1-6
CASRLVGAPHSPLHF
TGTGCCAGCCGTCTCGTGGGGGCGCCTCATTCACCCCTCCACTTT
>TRBV30|few|TRBD2|TRBJ2-3
CAWSVGFRTSGYTDTQYF
TGTGCCTGGAGTGTAGGTTTCCGGACTAGCGGATACACAGATACGCAGTATTTT
>TRBV3-1|few|-|TRBJ2-3
CASSLQAVGTQYF
TGTGCCAGCAGCCTACAGGCGGTAGGTACGCAGTATTTT
>TRBV11-2|few|TRBD2|TRBJ2-3
CASSLVSGGSADTQYF
TGTGCCAGCAGCTTAGTATCGGGCGGGAGTGCAGATACGCAGTATTTT
>TRBV4-3|-|-|TRBJ2-6
CASSQEGGANVLTF
TGCGCCAGCAGCCAAGAAGGGGGTGCCAACGTCCTGACTTTC
>TRBV20-1|-|-|TRBJ2-7
CSARPRGSTPYEQYF
TGCAGTGCTAGGCCTCGAGGGTCCACTCCCTACGAGCAGTACTTC
>TRBV19|few|TRBD2|TRBJ2-2
CASSPNSGSGGELFF
TGTGCCAGTAGCCCGAATAGCGGGAGCGGCGGGGAGCTGTTTTTT
>TRBV12-3/TRBV12-4|-|-|TRBJ2-2
CASSAVGGQRELFF
TGTGCCAGCAGTGCGGTTGGAGGGCAACGGGAGCTGTTTTTT
>TRBV5-1|few|-|TRBJ2-6
CASSFPTSGANVLTF
TGCGCCAGCAGCTTCCCTACCTCTGGGGCCAACGTCCTGACTTTC
>TRBV20-1|few|-|TRBJ2-5
CSARVLGEETQYF
TGCAGTGCTAGAGTATTGGGGGAAGAGACCCAGTACTTC